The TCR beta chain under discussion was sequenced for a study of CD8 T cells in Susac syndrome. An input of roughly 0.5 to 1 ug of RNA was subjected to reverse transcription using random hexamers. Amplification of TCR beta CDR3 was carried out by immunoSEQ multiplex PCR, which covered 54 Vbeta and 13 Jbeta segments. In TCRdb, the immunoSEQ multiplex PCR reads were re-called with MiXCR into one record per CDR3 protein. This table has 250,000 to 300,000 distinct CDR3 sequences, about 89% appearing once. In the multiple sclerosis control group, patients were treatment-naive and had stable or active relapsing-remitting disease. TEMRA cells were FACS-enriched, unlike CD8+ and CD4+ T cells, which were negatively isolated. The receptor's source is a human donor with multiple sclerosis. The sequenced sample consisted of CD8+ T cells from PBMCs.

CDR3 amino acids: CASSPEGGGQPQHF. The DNA of the CDR3 is TGTGCCAGCAGCCCTGAAGGGGGCGGGCAGCCCCAGCATTTT. The rearrangement links TRBV7-9 to TRBJ1-5, with 7 bases that match TRBD1. Trimming took 5 bases from V and 7 from J; bases not matched to a gene: 8. The CDR3 spans 14 residues. In germline, CDR1 is SEHNR, CDR2 FQNEAQ (reference sequence).